The 30 T cell receptor beta chains listed next were all sequenced from one sample in a study of blood T cell repertoires in COVID-19. Profiled with immunoSEQ multiplex PCR; TCRdb holds only in-frame clones, not every one. This table holds tens of thousands of clones, approximately 91% found once. Sequenced: peripheral blood. Receptors originate from a man aged 65 to 79 with acute or convalescent COVID-19.

The chain carries TRBV5-5 and TRBJ2-2, with a weak D call TRBD2 (5 bases). The ends were cut back, 4 bases at V and 4 bases at J, with 17 bases in the middle. This CDR3 contains 16 residues. Germline V gives CDR1 SGHKS, CDR2 YYEKEE (reference sequence). CDR3 in DNA: TGTGCCAGCAGCCCCAACGGGATAGAACGCACCGGGGAGCTGTTTTTT. It encodes CASSPNGIERTGELFF.

The chain recombines TRBV18 with TRBJ1-6; no clear D. Germline-derived CDR1 and CDR2 are KGHSH and LQKENI. CDR3 size: 14 residues. V lost 3 bases, J lost 10 bases, and 13 bases lay in between. The CDR3 protein is CASSPTRFGSPLHF. CDR3 coding DNA: TGTGCCAGCTCACCGACCAGGTTTGGATCACCCCTCCACTTT.

The rearrangement joins TRBV25-1 to TRBJ1-4, with D perhaps TRBD1 (5 bases). This CDR3 has 13 residues. V dropped 5 bases and J dropped 8 bases, with 12 bases sitting between them. CDR1 MGHDK and CDR2 SYGVNS come from the germline V gene. The CDR3 sequence is CASSYGGFEKLFF. CDR3 nucleotides: TGTGCCAGCAGTTACGGGGGTTTCGAAAAACTGTTTTTT. Filled out from reference TRBV25-1 and TRBJ1-4, the complete variable domain reads EADIYQTPRYLVIGTGKKITLECSQTMGHDKMYWYQQDPGMELHLIHYSYGVNSTEKGDLSSESTVSRIRTEHFPLTLESARPSHTSQYLCASSYGGFEKLFFGSGTQLSVL.

This clone was seen a single time. The rearrangement joins TRBV10-3 to TRBJ1-1; 7 bases map to TRBD1. The trim removed 10 bases at V and 2 bases at J, leaving 13 bases unmatched. The CDR3 contains 15 residues. Germline CDR1 is ENHRY and CDR2 is SYGVKD. CDR3: CATYQGGLTNTEAFF. The CDR3 DNA is TGTGCCACCTACCAGGGGGGTCTTACAAACACTGAAGCTTTCTTT.

V and J are TRBV18 and TRBJ2-1, with D possibly TRBD2 on 5 matching bases. V dropped 6 bases and J dropped 5 bases, with 14 bases sitting between them. CDR3 length: 14 residues. Germline CDR1 is KGHSH and CDR2 is LQKENI. CDR3 sequence reads: CASSPSTGNNEQFF. DNA for the CDR3: TGTGCCAGCTCCCCTTCGACGGGAAACAATGAGCAGTTCTTC. The entire variable domain, with the rest obtained from reference TRBV18 and TRBJ2-1, is as follows: NAGVMQNPRHLVRRRGQEARLRCSPMKGHSHVYWYRQLPEEGLKFMVYLQKENIIDESGMPKERFSAEFPKEGPSILRIQQVVRGDSAAYFCASSPSTGNNEQFFGPGTRLTVL.

This chain connects TRBV3-1 (or the pseudogene TRBV3-2) to TRBJ1-1; D not resolved. The ends were cut back, 4 bases at V and 7 bases at J, with 22 bases in the middle. The CDR3 covers 16 residues. Germline-derived CDR1 and CDR2 are LGHDT and YNNKEL (reference sequence). CDR3 amino acids: CASSRANPGGPLEAFF. The CDR3 coding sequence is TGTGCCAGCAGCCGAGCGAATCCGGGAGGGCCCCTTGAAGCTTTCTTT.

This clone was observed a single time. This chain joins TRBV19 and TRBJ2-3, with 9 bases that match TRBD1. The length of the CDR3 is 13 residues. V lost 6 bases, J lost 3 bases, and 1 base stayed unmatched. The germline V gene has CDR1 LNHDA and CDR2 SQIVND (reference sequence). The CDR3 bases are TGTGCCAGTAGACAGGGGGCTACAGATACGCAGTATTTT. Translated, it gives CASRQGATDTQYF.

The sample holds a few counts of this clone. The gene calls are TRBV19 and TRBJ1-1; 10 bases agree with TRBD1. The length of the CDR3 is 17 residues. Germline V gene data show CDR1 as LNHDA and CDR2 as SQIVND (reference sequence). After removal of 5 bases from V and 1 base from J, the junction contained 10 bases not matched to a gene. This CDR3 reads CASSSGQGGTSNTEAFF. CDR3 nucleotides: TGTGCCAGTAGTTCCGGACAGGGGGGCACTTCGAACACTGAAGCTTTCTTT.

The gene calls are TRBV6-2 or TRBV6-3 and TRBJ1-5, with D uncertain. This CDR3 spans 16 amino acids. V was pared by 3 bases and J by 4 bases, with 16 bases between. Per the germline V gene, CDR1 is MNHEY and CDR2 is SVGEGT. CDR3 sequence (DNA): TGTGCCAGCAGTTATATGGGCCACATATCGAATCAGCCCCAGCATTTT. The encoded protein is CASSYMGHISNQPQHF.

The gene calls are TRBV10-2 and TRBJ2-7, with D perhaps TRBD2 (5 bases). The CDR3 totals 11 residues. The germline CDR1 and CDR2 sequences are WSHSY and SAAADI. V shed 2 bases and J shed 7 bases, with 6 bases lying between them. CDR3 bases: TGCGCCAGCAGTGAGCGAGGGGAGCAGTACTTC. Its translation is CASSERGEQYF.

V usage is TRBV29-1 and J usage is TRBJ2-1; unclear D gene. The germline gives CDR1 SQVTM, CDR2 ANQGSEA. The CDR3 runs to 12 residues. The DNA of the CDR3 is TGCGCCGAACATAAAAACACGGGTGAGCAGTTCTTC. Protein sequence: CAEHKNTGEQFF.

The V call is TRBV7-9, the J call TRBJ1-1; possibly TRBD1 for D (5 bases). CDR1 and CDR2 (germline): SEHNR, FQNEAQ (reference sequence). CDR3 size: 11 residues. V was clipped by 5 bases and J by 7 bases, with 8 bases between them. CDR3 DNA: TGTGCCAGCAGCGCTACAGGTGAAGCTTTCTTT. Translated: CASSATGEAFF.

This clone was seen once. J is TRBJ2-6 and V is TRBV30; TRBD1 matches 8 bases. The germline CDR1 and CDR2 sequences are GTSNPN and SVGIG (reference sequence). The CDR3 length is 17 residues. V shed 2 bases and J 0 bases; nucleotides not matched to a gene: 6. This chain's CDR3 is CAWSQGQARSGANVLTF. The CDR3 DNA reads TGTGCCTGGAGTCAGGGACAGGCCCGCTCTGGGGCCAACGTCCTGACTTTC.

This clone was observed once. The chain is built from TRBV9 and TRBJ2-7, with 9 bases lining up with TRBD2. The CDR3 totals 16 residues. Germline loops: CDR1 SGDLS, CDR2 YYNGEE. V trimming: 0 bases; J trimming: 1 base; junction bases outside the gene matches: 5. The CDR3 loop reads CASSVAAGGGSYEQYF. The CDR3 DNA sequence: TGTGCCAGCAGCGTAGCAGCGGGAGGAGGGTCCTACGAGCAGTACTTC.

The table lists this clone with a count of one. This rearrangement joins TRBV7-8 to TRBJ1-1; D remains unclear. CDR1 and CDR2 from the germline V gene are SGHVS and FQNEAQ. Trimming took off 1 base at V and 11 bases at J, with 14 bases between the two ends. There are 13 residues in the CDR3. CDR3 coding DNA: TGTGCCAGCAGCTTAGACCTTAGCGGTTATGCTTTCTTT. This translates into CASSLDLSGYAFF. The complete variable domain, with remaining parts taken from reference TRBV7-8 and TRBJ1-1, reads GAGVSQSPRYKVAKRGQDVALRCDPISGHVSLFWYQQALGQGPEFLTYFQNEAQLDKSGLPSDRFFAERPEGSVSTLKIQRTQQEDSAVYLCASSLDLSGYAFFGQGTRLTVV.

This sequence joins TRBV10-3 and TRBJ2-7; the match to TRBD1 covers 9 bases. Germline CDR1 and CDR2: ENHRY and SYGVKD. The CDR3 length is 16 residues. The V gene end was trimmed by 7 bases and the J gene end by 5 bases; junction bases not matched to a gene: 15. CDR3: CAINPHPGQGFHEQYF. As DNA, the CDR3 is TGTGCCATCAACCCACACCCGGGACAGGGTTTTCACGAGCAGTACTTC.

The chain recombines TRBV2 with TRBJ1-2; a possible D gene is TRBD1 (5 bases). Trimming left V 4 bases short and J 4 bases short, with 19 bases between. The length of the CDR3 is 16 residues. Germline-derived CDR1 and CDR2 are SNHLY and FYNNEI. CDR3 in DNA: TGTGCCAGCAGTGGCCCCGGACGGGGGGGTTTCTATGGCTACACCTTC. Its translation: CASSGPGRGGFYGYTF.

This chain links TRBV24-1 with TRBJ2-2; 8 nucleotides line up with TRBD1. V shed 1 base and J 12 bases; nucleotides not matched to a gene: 6. The germline V gene has CDR1 KGHDR and CDR2 SFDVKD. This CDR3 spans 14 amino acids. CDR3 region: CATSDFTGTGQLFF. CDR3 nucleotide sequence: TGTGCCACCAGTGATTTTACCGGGACAGGTCAGCTGTTTTTT.

This clone was detected only once. The chain joins TRBV11-2 to TRBJ2-7, with D possibly matching TRBD1 (6 bases). Trimming stripped 5 bases from V and 3 bases from J, with 14 bases between. The CDR3 length is 14 residues. The V gene's germline CDR1 is SGHAT and CDR2 FQNNGV. CDR3 amino acids: CASSRDRRIYEQYF. The CDR3 DNA is TGTGCCAGCAGCCGTGACAGGAGAATCTACGAGCAGTACTTC.

The chain uses TRBV30 and TRBJ1-5; 10 bases match TRBD1. Germline CDR1 and CDR2: GTSNPN and SVGIG (reference sequence). The CDR3 spans 15 residues. The trim removed 2 bases at V and 4 bases at J, leaving 5 bases unmatched. CDR3 DNA: TGTGCCTGGAGTTTGGGGACAGGGGATAATCAGCCCCAGCATTTT. Its protein is CAWSLGTGDNQPQHF.

The J gene is TRBJ2-7, the V gene TRBV11-3, with D tentatively TRBD1 (5 bases). The V gene's germline CDR1 is SGHNT and CDR2 YENEEA. The CDR3 is made up of 13 amino acids. Trimming shortened V by 3 bases and J by 4 bases, and 10 bases separated the two germline ends. CDR3 protein: CASSFSQGYEQYF. The CDR3 nucleotides are TGTGCCAGCAGCTTTTCGCAGGGTTACGAGCAGTACTTC.

The gene calls are TRBV19 and TRBJ2-1; D is possibly TRBD1 (6 bases). Germline V gene lookup returns CDR1 LNHDA and CDR2 SQIVND (reference sequence). There are 19 residues in the CDR3. V gave up 10 bases and J gave up 1 base, with 29 bases separating them. CDR3 DNA sequence: TGTGCCACCACTGAGACGGGGACACGGCGGTTAATTTCCTACAATGAGCAGTTCTTC. This translates into CATTETGTRRLISYNEQFF.

J is TRBJ2-1 and V is TRBV12-5; 8 bases match TRBD1. Germline V CDR1 and CDR2: LGHNT, FRNRAP. CDR3 length equals 14 residues. The V and J ends lost 6 bases and 5 bases, in that order; junction bases with no gene match: 6. Written as DNA, the CDR3 is TGTGCTAGTGGACGGACAGGGCGTGACAATGAGCAGTTCTTC. Translating gives CASGRTGRDNEQFF. Filled out from reference TRBV12-5 and TRBJ2-1, the complete variable domain reads DARVTQTPRHKVTEMGQEVTMRCQPILGHNTVFWYRQTMMQGLELLAYFRNRAPLDDSGMPKDRFSAEMPDATLATLKIQPSEPRDSAVYFCASGRTGRDNEQFFGPGTRLTVL.

This chain joins TRBV2 and TRBJ1-4; weak D call: TRBD1 (5 bases). The length of the CDR3 is 12 residues. Germline CDR1 reads SNHLY; CDR2 reads FYNNEI. The ends were cut back, 6 bases at V and 16 bases at J, with 18 bases in the middle. CDR3 in amino acids: CASRISVGLKFF. In nucleotides, the CDR3 is TGTGCCAGCAGGATATCGGTGGGACTCAAGTTTTTT.

J is TRBJ2-7 and V is TRBV2; D not resolved. Trimming cost V 5 bases and J 5 bases, with 16 bases left between them. Germline V gene sequence: CDR1 SNHLY, CDR2 FYNNEI. The length of the CDR3 is 14 residues. CDR3 nucleotide sequence: TGTGCCAGCAGTCCTACCTACCTTAGCAACGAGCAGTACTTC. Residues: CASSPTYLSNEQYF.

The chain recombines TRBV2 with TRBJ1-3; 7 nucleotides line up with TRBD1. The CDR3 totals 18 residues. The V gene's germline CDR1 is SNHLY and CDR2 FYNNEI. V was pared by 9 bases and J by 0 bases, with 17 bases of the junction left unmatched. CDR3 amino acids: CASPGGTAGTNSGNTIYF. For the CDR3, the DNA is TGTGCCAGTCCGGGGGGGACAGCCGGCACCAACTCTGGAAACACCATATATTTT.

This chain connects TRBV5-4 to TRBJ2-7, with 7 bases that match TRBD1. Germline assignment: CDR1 SGHNT and CDR2 YYREEE (reference sequence). The CDR3 loop spans 15 amino acids. With V trimmed by 0 bases and J by 2 bases, 5 bases remained unmatched. The DNA for the CDR3 is TGTGCCAGCAGCTTGGGGACAGGCCTCCCCTACGAGCAGTACTTC. Its protein product is CASSLGTGLPYEQYF.

This clone was observed a single time. The rearrangement joins TRBV28 to TRBJ1-2; possible D gene TRBD1, 5 bases. The CDR3 is made up of 13 amino acids. Germline V lookup: CDR1 MDHEN, CDR2 SYDVKM. V was shortened by 5 bases and J by 8 bases, with 15 bases between the two germline ends. DNA for the CDR3: TGTGCCAGCAGTGGGGCCCTCTGGGGAGGCTACACCTTC. This sequence encodes CASSGALWGGYTF.

J is TRBJ2-2 and V is TRBV7-2; 9 bases are shared with TRBD2. The length of the CDR3 is 14 residues. Per germline, CDR1 SGHTA and CDR2 FQGNSA. V was clipped by 3 bases and J by 6 bases; unmatched bases: 2. Here the CDR3 reads CASSLASGAGELFF. The CDR3 bases are TGTGCCAGCAGCTTGGCTAGCGGGGCCGGGGAGCTGTTTTTT.

This clone is a singleton in its sample. V gene TRBV29-1 combines with J gene TRBJ2-2; 8 bases align to TRBD2. The CDR3 loop spans 15 amino acids. The junction had 4 bases not matched to a gene; V was cut back by 4 bases and J by 0 bases. In germline, CDR1 is SQVTM, CDR2 ANQGSEA. The CDR3 nucleotides are TGCAGCGTTGCCCCAGCGGGGGCGAACACCGGGGAGCTGTTTTTT. Encoded protein: CSVAPAGANTGELFF.